This TCR beta chain was identified in a study of T cells in localized non-small cell lung cancer. Findings of the study overall: In adjacent lung, a median around 52 of the top 100 tumor clones were found. A single tumor region was sequenced, leaving heterogeneity possible. Uninvolved adjacent lung, not tumor, had the highest T cell clonality.

It was adjacent lung free of atypia that was taken, at least 2 cm from the tumor margin. The CDR3 runs 15 residues. Germline-derived CDR1 and CDR2 are KGHSH and LQKENI. The V end lost 1 base, the J end lost 1 base, and 11 bases lay between the germline ends. A note on this clone: What it binds is unknown.

Produced via immunoSEQ multiplex PCR; TCRdb's table is partial and in-frame only. The sample records roughly 770 clones, almost 35% being singletons. The sequence was collected from a male donor aged 60 or older with stage II lung adenocarcinoma. Sequences were derived from normal lung tissue next to the tumor, sampled before any cancer treatment. The chain is built from TRBV18 and TRBJ2-7, with D possibly matching TRBD1 (6 bases). The CDR3 sequence: CASSPQGQLSYEQYF. CDR3 sequence (DNA): TGTGCCAGCTCACCACAAGGACAGTTATCCTACGAGCAGTACTTC.